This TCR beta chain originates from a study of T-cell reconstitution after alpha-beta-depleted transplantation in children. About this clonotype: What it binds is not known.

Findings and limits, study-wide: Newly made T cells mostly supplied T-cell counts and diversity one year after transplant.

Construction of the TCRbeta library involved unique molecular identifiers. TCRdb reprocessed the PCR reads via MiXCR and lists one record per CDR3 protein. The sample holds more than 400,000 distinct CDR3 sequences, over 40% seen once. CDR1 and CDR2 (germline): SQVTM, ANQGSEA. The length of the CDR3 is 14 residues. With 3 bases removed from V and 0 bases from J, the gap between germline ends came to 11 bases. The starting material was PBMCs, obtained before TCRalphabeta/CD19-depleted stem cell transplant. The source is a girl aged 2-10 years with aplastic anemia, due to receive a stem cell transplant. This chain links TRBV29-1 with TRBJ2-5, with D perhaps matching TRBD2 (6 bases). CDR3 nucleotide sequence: TGCAGCGTTGAGGGGGGAAAGTACCAAGAGACCCAGTACTTC. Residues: CSVEGGKYQETQYF. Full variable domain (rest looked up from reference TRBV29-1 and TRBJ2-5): SAVISQKPSRDICQRGTSLTIQCQVDSQVTMMFWYRQQPGQSLTLIATANQGSEATYESGFVIDKFPISRPNLTFSTLTVSNMSPEDSSIYLCSVEGGKYQETQYFGPGTRLLVL.